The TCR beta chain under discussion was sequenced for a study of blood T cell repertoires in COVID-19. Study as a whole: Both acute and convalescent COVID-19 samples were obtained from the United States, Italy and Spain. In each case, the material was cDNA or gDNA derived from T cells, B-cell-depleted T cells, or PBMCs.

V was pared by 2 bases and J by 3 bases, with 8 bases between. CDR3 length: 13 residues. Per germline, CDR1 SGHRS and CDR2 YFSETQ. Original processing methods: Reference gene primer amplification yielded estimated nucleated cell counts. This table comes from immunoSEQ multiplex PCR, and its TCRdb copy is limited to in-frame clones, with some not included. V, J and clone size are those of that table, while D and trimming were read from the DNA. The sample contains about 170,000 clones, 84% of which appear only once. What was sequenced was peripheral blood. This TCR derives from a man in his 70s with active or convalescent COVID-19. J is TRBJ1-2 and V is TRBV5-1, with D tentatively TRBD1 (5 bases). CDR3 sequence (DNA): TGCGCCAGCAGCTTAGGACACGACTATGGCTACACCTTC. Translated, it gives CASSLGHDYGYTF.